One TCR beta chain is described in this entry. Its antigen is not yet known. The record originates from a study of CXCR3-negative and CXCR3-positive naive CD8 T cells (dated by TCRdb to the late 2010s). Some background on the complete study: Some 130 million TRB reads were obtained in total, roughly 1.5 +/- 0.3 million reads per library. The diversity and physicochemical repertoire analyses included 11 donors pooled from two independent experiments. The TRBV-TRBJ cluster analysis covered naive subsets from several donors and memory cells from 3 donors.

Overall results and qualifications from the work: Both naive subsets had comparably high repertoire diversity, while memory CD8+ T cells had much lower repertoire diversity. Compared with CXCR3-negative naive cells, CXCR3-positive naive cells had TRB CDR3s with higher hydrophobicity (lower Kidera factor 4), lower energy, and higher strength and volume indices. Because surface CD5, which is linked to self-reactivity in mice, was comparable between the naive subsets, TCR interaction strength was also inferred from the physicochemical properties of TRB CDR3s. CXCR3 expression partially decreased after cryopreservation, so most assays used freshly isolated PBMCs. TRBV-TRBJ usage was similar between naive CXCR3-negative and CXCR3-positive cells from the same donor, while memory cells showed distinct patterns.

Counted from cysteine to phenylalanine, this CDR3 has 14 amino acids. DNA is not recorded here. CDR1 SQVTM and CDR2 ANQGSEA are derived from the germline V gene. TCRdb lists the instrument as NextSeq 550. The Human TCR Profiling Kit (MiLaboratory) was used to prepare UMI-labeled 5' RACE TRB cDNA libraries. cDNA synthesis used the entire amount of extracted RNA, and PCR amplification then used the entire amount of cDNA produced. The libraries were made side by side, with each library going through the same number of PCR cycles. Regarding the original processing steps: With a requirement of at least two reads per UMI, MIGEC and MiXCR extracted about 49,000 +/- 11,000 unique UMI-labeled TRB cDNA molecules per library. An average of around 40,000 +/- 10,000 functional in-frame TRB CDR3 nucleotide clonotypes without stop codons was found per library. After downsampling to 5000 UMI-labeled TRB molecules per sample, diversity metrics, including normalized Shannon-Wiener and Chao1, were computed in VDJtools. For the central five CDR3 residues, VDJtools calculated physicochemical properties weighted by clonotype size, namely interaction energy, strength, volume and Kidera factor 4. TCRdb reprocessed the sequencing reads and holds a single record per CDR3 protein sequence, with no DNA. These V and J calls originate from TCRdb's pipeline instead of the authors' own analysis. The table of this sample itemizes around 140,000 distinct CDR3 sequences. 0.45% to 0.6% of the sample rests with the top ten.

For every CD8+ T cell subset, around 300,000 cells were flow-sorted straight into RLT lysis buffer, and each subset was sorted in triplicate. To keep memory contaminants out, a stringent definition of naive CD8+ T cells was applied: CD45RO-CCR7+CD27+CD95-. Standard density gradient centrifugation was used to isolate peripheral blood mononuclear cells from buffy coats. Naive CXCR3-negative and CXCR3-positive CD8+ T cells were flow-sorted on a FACSAria III. Total RNA was extracted from sorted cells with an RNeasy Mini Kit. The clonotype originates from a human donor in good health. Some clones in this sample may be carry-over from other donors' samples. Specimen: naive CXCR3- CD8+ T cells from blood. The cell subset or site label on this specimen signifies: CD45RO-CCR7+CD27+CD95- naive CD8+ T cells lacking CXCR3 (TNR3-). The V and J segments used are TRBV29-1 and TRBJ2-3; TCRdb's assignment of TRBD2 cannot be checked, as there is no DNA. The CDR3 reads as follows: CSVDSSGRTDTQYF.